What follows are 8 T cell receptor beta chains derived from one specimen sequenced in a study of OX40 agonist ivuxolimab in advanced cancers. The assay was immunoSEQ multiplex PCR, and TCRdb's table has in-frame clones only and misses some. The data contain 20,000 or so clones, around 90% of them singletons. This specimen consisted of CD4+ or CD8+ T cells sorted from blood, obtained in a trial of the OX40 agonist ivuxolimab. These receptor sequences come from an adult with an advanced solid tumor such as melanoma, head and neck, liver or kidney cancer.

The chain combines TRBV29-1 with TRBJ2-7; 8 positions agree with TRBD1. This CDR3 comprises 12 residues. V was clipped by 5 bases and J by 2 bases; unmatched bases: 2. The V gene's germline CDR1 is SQVTM and CDR2 ANQGSEA. This chain's CDR3 is CSVSGGTYEQYF. The CDR3 nucleotides read TGCAGCGTTTCAGGGGGCACCTACGAGCAGTACTTC.

The rearrangement links TRBV28 to TRBJ2-1, with D tentatively TRBD1 (6 bases). The CDR3 length is 12 residues. Trimming took 5 bases from V and 7 from J, leaving 9 bases between them. Germline V lookup: CDR1 MDHEN, CDR2 SYDVKM. The CDR3 DNA is TGTGCCAGCAGTAAAGGGGGTAATGAGCAGTTCTTC. Translating it yields CASSKGGNEQFF.

This clone was observed a single time. The V and J genes are TRBV29-1 and TRBJ2-7; the match to TRBD2 covers 7 bases. Looked up from germline, CDR1 is SQVTM and CDR2 is ANQGSEA. This CDR3 has 12 amino acids. V lost 6 bases to trimming and J lost 4 bases; unmatched junction nucleotides: 6. The CDR3 here is CSVLGGVYEQYF. The CDR3 DNA reads TGCAGCGTCTTGGGAGGGGTATACGAGCAGTACTTC.

The CDR3 loop reads CASSLLHVEADTQYF. CDR3 nucleotides: TGTGCCAGCAGCTTACTCCACGTGGAAGCAGATACGCAGTATTTT. The chain couples TRBV11-2 to TRBJ2-3; D not resolved. The CDR3 is 15 amino acids. CDR1 and CDR2 from the germline V gene are SGHAT and FQNNGV. V was shortened by 2 bases and J by 4 bases, with 13 bases between the two germline ends.

This clone has only one observation. The chain combines TRBV11-2 with TRBJ1-4; TRBD1 is a possible D gene (6 bases). Trimming removed 7 bases at V and 1 base at J, with 16 bases between. The CDR3 covers 16 residues. Germline V CDR1 and CDR2: SGHAT, FQNNGV. The CDR3 coding sequence is TGTGCCAGCACTTTAACGGGACATTTAACTAATGAAAAACTGTTTTTT. Translating gives CASTLTGHLTNEKLFF.

The CDR3 here is CASSSGTGREKLFF. CDR3 sequence (DNA): TGTGCCAGCAGCTCCGGGACAGGACGAGAAAAACTGTTTTTT. J is TRBJ1-4 and V is TRBV7-2, with 8 positions matching TRBD1. The J segment lost 8 bases and the V segment lost 4 bases, leaving 6 bases of the junction unmatched. There are 14 residues in the CDR3. Germline V gene lookup returns CDR1 SGHTA and CDR2 FQGNSA.

For the CDR3, the DNA is TGCGCCAGCAGCCAACGAGGGGGGCAGGGCTACGAGCAGTACTTC. Amino acid sequence: CASSQRGGQGYEQYF. This chain connects TRBV4-3 to TRBJ2-7, with D perhaps TRBD1 or TRBD2 (6 bases each). V was trimmed by 2 bases and J by 3 bases, leaving 14 bases between them. CDR3 length: 15 residues. Germline V gene sequence: CDR1 LGHNA, CDR2 YSLEER.

J is TRBJ2-3 and V is TRBV9, with D unclear. CDR3 length equals 11 residues. V gave up 0 bases and J gave up 5 bases, with 1 base separating them. CDR1 is SGDLS, CDR2 YYNGEE, per germline. The CDR3 loop reads CASSVGDTQYF. The CDR3 region has the DNA TGTGCCAGCAGCGTAGGAGATACGCAGTATTTT. The full variable domain, rest sourced from reference TRBV9 and TRBJ2-3, is DSGVTQTPKHLITATGQRVTLRCSPRSGDLSVYWYQQSLDQGLQFLIQYYNGEERAKGNILERFSAQQFPDLHSELNLSSLELGDSALYFCASSVGDTQYFGPGTRLTVL.